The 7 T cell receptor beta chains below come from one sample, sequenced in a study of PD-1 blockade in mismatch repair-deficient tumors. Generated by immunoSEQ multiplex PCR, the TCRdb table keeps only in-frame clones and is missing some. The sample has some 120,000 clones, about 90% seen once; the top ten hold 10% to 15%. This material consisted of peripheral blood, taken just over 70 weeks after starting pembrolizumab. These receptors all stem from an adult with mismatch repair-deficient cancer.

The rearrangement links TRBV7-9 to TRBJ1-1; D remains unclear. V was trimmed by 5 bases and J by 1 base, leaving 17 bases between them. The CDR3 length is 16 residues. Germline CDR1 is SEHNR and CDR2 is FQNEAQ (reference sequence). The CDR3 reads CASSHVKYGRNTEAFF. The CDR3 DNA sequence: TGTGCCAGCAGCCACGTGAAGTATGGGAGGAACACTGAAGCTTTCTTT.

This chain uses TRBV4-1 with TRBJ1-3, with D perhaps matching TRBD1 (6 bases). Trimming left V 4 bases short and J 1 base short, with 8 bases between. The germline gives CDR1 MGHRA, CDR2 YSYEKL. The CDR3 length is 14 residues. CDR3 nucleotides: TGCGCCAGCAGCCGACAGGATTCTGGAAACACCATATATTTT. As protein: CASSRQDSGNTIYF.

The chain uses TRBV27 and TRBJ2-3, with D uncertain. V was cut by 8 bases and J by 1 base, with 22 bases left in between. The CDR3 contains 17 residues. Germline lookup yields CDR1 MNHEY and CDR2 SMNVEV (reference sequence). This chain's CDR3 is CASAPVDLDRGTDTQYF. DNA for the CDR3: TGTGCCAGCGCACCGGTGGATCTAGACCGAGGCACAGATACGCAGTATTTT.

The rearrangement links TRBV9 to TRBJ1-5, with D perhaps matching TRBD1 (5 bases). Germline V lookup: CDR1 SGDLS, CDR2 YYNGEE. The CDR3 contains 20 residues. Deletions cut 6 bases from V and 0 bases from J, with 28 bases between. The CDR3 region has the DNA TGTGCCAGCAACCCCGGAATGGGGCCCCCTTCCCTTTATAGCAATCAGCCCCAGCATTTT. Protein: CASNPGMGPPSLYSNQPQHF.

The CDR3, as DNA: TGTGCCAGCAGTGGACGGGGGGAAAAGAACACCGGGGAGCTGTTTTTT. Its translation: CASSGRGEKNTGELFF. This chain joins TRBV27 and TRBJ2-2; 7 bases agree with TRBD2. V was pared by 5 bases and J by 1 base, with 7 bases of the junction left unmatched. CDR1 is MNHEY, CDR2 SMNVEV, per germline (reference sequence). This CDR3 comprises 16 residues.

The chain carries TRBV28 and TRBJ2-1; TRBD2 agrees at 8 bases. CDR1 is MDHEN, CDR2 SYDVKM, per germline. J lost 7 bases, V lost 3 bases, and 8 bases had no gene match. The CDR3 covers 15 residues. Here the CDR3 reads CASSFPGGGSNEQFF. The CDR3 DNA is TGTGCCAGCAGTTTCCCCGGCGGGGGGTCAAATGAGCAGTTCTTC.

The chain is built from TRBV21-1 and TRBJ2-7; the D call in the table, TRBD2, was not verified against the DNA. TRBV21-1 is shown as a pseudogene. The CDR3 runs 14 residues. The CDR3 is CASSPRDYRYEQYF. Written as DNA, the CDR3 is TGTGCCAGCAGCCCGCGGGACTATCGATACGAGCAGTACTTC.